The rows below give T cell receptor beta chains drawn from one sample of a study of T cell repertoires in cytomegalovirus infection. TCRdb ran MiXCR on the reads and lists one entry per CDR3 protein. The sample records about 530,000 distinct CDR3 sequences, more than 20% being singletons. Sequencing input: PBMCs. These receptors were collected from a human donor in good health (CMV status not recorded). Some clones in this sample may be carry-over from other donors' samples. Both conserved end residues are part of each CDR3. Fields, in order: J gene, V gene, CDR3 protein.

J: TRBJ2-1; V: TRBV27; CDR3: CASSRAGTSTNEQFF
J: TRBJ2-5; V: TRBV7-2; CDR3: CASSLAGQGLGETQYF
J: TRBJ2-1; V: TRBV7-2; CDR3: CASSKVASGPNEQFF
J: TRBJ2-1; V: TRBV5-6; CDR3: CASSGYSGRFYNEQFF
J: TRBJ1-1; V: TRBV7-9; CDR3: CASRLQGPGDTEAFF
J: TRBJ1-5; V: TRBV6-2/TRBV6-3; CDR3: CASRTSGGFGQPQHF
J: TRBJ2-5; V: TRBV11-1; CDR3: CASSLGIRSFVSQETQYF
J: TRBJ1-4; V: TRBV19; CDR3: CASNDSPGEKLFF
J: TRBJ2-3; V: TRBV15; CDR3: CATSTGLSTDTQYF
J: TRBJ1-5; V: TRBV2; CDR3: CASSSPGVGRQPQHF
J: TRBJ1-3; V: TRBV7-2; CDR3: CASSLAQGTNTIYF
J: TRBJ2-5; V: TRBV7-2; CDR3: CASSIRGQETQYF
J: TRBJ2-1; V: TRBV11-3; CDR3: CASSALTVQSINEQFF
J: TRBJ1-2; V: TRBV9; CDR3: CASNLRGQGYGYTF
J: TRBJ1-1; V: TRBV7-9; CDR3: CASSLDEGIPSF
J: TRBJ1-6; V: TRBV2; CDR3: CASMSGVGSPLHF
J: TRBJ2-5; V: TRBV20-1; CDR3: CSASPAGGLETQYF
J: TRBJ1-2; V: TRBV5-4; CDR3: CASSSRVANYGYTF
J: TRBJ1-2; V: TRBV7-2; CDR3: CASSLERTTYGYTF
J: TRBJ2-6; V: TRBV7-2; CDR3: CASNRQGAGANVLTF
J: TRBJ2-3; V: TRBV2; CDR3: CASSSGLAGRDTQYF
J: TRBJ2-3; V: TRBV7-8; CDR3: CASSLGASGADTQYF
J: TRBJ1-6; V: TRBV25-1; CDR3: CASSASRGGLYNSPLHF
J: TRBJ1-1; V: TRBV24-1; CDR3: CATSDWGITEAFF
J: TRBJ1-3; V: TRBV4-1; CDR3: CASSQDLGFGNTIYF
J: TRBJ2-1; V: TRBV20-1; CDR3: CSALTSINEQFF
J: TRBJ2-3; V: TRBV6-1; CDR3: CASRPFKTGGRTDTQYF
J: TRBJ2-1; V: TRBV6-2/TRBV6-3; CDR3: CASSQMSGLAGTYNEQFF
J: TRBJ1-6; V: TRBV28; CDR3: CASSRDRLASPLHF
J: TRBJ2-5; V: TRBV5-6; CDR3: CASSPRGGRIAQYF
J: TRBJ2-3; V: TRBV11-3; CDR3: CASSLSSGTQYF
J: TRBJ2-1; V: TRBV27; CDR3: CASRRDRGPPYNEQFF
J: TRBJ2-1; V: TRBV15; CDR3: CATSREGSGSSSYNEQFF
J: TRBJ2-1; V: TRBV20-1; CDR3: CSARDKFTSGYTYNEQFF
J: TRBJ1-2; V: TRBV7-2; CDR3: CASSPEFGTGGYGYTF
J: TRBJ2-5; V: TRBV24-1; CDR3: CATSDRNQETQYF
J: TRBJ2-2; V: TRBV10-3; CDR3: CAIRQGNTGELFF
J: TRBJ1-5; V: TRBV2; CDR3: CASSEINSDQPQHF
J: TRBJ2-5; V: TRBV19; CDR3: CASSGLAERQETQYF